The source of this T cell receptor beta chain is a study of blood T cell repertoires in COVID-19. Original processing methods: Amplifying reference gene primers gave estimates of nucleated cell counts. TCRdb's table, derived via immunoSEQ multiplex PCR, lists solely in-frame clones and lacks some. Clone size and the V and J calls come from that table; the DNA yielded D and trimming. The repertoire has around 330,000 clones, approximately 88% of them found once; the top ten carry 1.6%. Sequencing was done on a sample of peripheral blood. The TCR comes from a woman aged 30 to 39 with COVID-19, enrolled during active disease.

The CDR3 loop is CAWNRGLAEAFF. The CDR3 nucleotides are TGTGCCTGGAACAGGGGCCTGGCTGAAGCTTTCTTT. The chain joins TRBV30 to TRBJ1-1; TRBD1 agrees at 7 bases. Germline lookup yields CDR1 GTSNPN and CDR2 SVGIG (reference sequence). The CDR3 extends over 12 amino acids. The V gene end was trimmed by 4 bases and the J gene end by 6 bases; junction bases not matched to a gene: 5. The entire variable domain, with the rest obtained from reference TRBV30 and TRBJ1-1, is as follows: SQTIHQWPATLVQPVGSPLSLECTVEGTSNPNLYWYRQAAGRGLQLLFYSVGIGQISSEVPQNLSASRPQDRQFILSSKKLLLSDSGFYLCAWNRGLAEAFFGQGTRLTVV.